This T cell receptor beta chain was sequenced during a study of response to subunit inactivated influenza vaccine. CDR3 length: 19 residues. Per germline, CDR1 MNHEY and CDR2 SMNVEV (reference sequence). V lost 5 bases and J 5 bases, leaving 29 bases between the germline ends. MiXCR, applied by TCRdb to the RT-PCR reads, yields one record per CDR3 protein. This table holds roughly 190,000 distinct CDR3 sequences, 13% to 15% found once. Broader study findings: T cells newly recruited by each seasonal influenza vaccination are few, the authors suggested.

This clonotype was counted only a few times. Its matching antigen is unknown. Sequencing used CD8+ T cells sorted from PBMCs, obtained 5 to 6 days after vaccination. The rearrangement joins TRBV27 to TRBJ2-3; D gene ambiguous. The receptor was derived from a man aged 50-59 years who received an inactivated influenza vaccine. The CDR3 coding sequence is TGTGCCAGCAGTCCGCCTCCTTGGACGGGTTCCGCAAAGGGAGATACGCAGTATTTT. Amino acid sequence: CASSPPPWTGSAKGDTQYF.